A selection of T cell receptor beta chains follows, all from one sample in a study of T cells after yellow fever vaccination. TCRdb fed the 5' RACE reads into MiXCR, producing one record per CDR3 protein. The top ten clones hold roughly 0.5% of a sample with 200,000 to 300,000 distinct CDR3 sequences, 13% of them seen once. This sample comprised CD4+ T cells sorted from PBMCs, obtained 45 days after the yellow fever booster vaccination. The source is a man younger than 40 who received the YFV17D yellow fever vaccine. CDR3s include the opening cysteine and the closing phenylalanine or tryptophan. The D gene is left open where the match is weak. Size is omitted from some rows. Given values are once, few, many or a class for expanded clones.

TGCAGTGCTAGGGGATTCCGGGACTCGCAGAAGGGCATTCAGTACTTC | CSARGFRDSQKGIQYF | TRBV20-1 | - | TRBJ2-4 | few
TGCAGTGCTAGAGTAGACGGTTACGAGCAGTACTTC | CSARVDGYEQYF | TRBV20-1 | - | TRBJ2-7 | few
TGTGCCAGCAGCTCACACGCCAGGGACAGGGACGCTGGCTACACCTTC | CASSSHARDRDAGYTF | TRBV7-2 | TRBD1 | TRBJ1-2 | -
TGTGCCATCAGTGGTACGGGTGAGCAGTTCTTC | CAISGTGEQFF | TRBV10-3 | - | TRBJ2-1 | many
TGTGCCACCAGCGGGGACAGGCACTACGAGCAGTACTTC | CATSGDRHYEQYF | TRBV15 | TRBD1 | TRBJ2-7 | -
TGTGCCAGCAGCTTAGGTGGGGATGGCTACACCTTC | CASSLGGDGYTF | TRBV7-6 | - | TRBJ1-2 | many
TGTGCCAGCAGCCCTGGGCAGGCGAACACCGGGGAGCTGTTTTTT | CASSPGQANTGELFF | TRBV5-1 | - | TRBJ2-2 | many
TGCGCCAGCAGCCCAATCCCGGGGGCACAGGCCTCCTACGAGCAGTACTTC | CASSPIPGAQASYEQYF | TRBV5-1 | - | TRBJ2-7 | -
TGTGCCTGGGCAAATTCTGGGGCCAACGTCCTGACTTTC | CAWANSGANVLTF | TRBV30 | - | TRBJ2-6 | few
TGTGCCAGCTCACCGGTAGACAGAAGAAAAGAGACCCAGTACTTC | CASSPVDRRKETQYF | TRBV18 | - | TRBJ2-5 | few
TGTGCCAGCAGCCAAGGGCGGGGCAGGTACGAGCAGTACTTC | CASSQGRGRYEQYF | TRBV3-1 | - | TRBJ2-7 | -
TGTGCCAGCAGTCCGGGAAGGGGGCGCGCAGATACGCAGTATTTT | CASSPGRGRADTQYF | TRBV27 | TRBD1 | TRBJ2-3 | few
TGTGCCAGCAGCCCGAGGATCTTTTACGATGAGCAGTTCTTC | CASSPRIFYDEQFF | TRBV7-2 | - | TRBJ2-1 | -
TGCAGCGCGAGGGTTAATGAAAAACTGTTTTTT | CSARVNEKLFF | TRBV29-1 | - | TRBJ1-4 | few
TGCAGTGCCGCCCAGACTAGCGGGTTCTACAATGAGCAGTTCTTC | CSAAQTSGFYNEQFF | TRBV20-1 | TRBD2 | TRBJ2-1 | -
TGCAGTGCTCGATCGGGACTTGCTCCCTACGAGCAGTACTTC | CSARSGLAPYEQYF | TRBV20-1 | - | TRBJ2-7 | -
TGCGCCAGCAGCGTCCGGAGGTGGGAGACCCAGTACTTC | CASSVRRWETQYF | TRBV10-2 | - | TRBJ2-5 | few
TGCGCCAGCAGCTTGGACAGGGGGTTAGCTTTCTTT | CASSLDRGLAFF | TRBV5-1 | TRBD1 | TRBJ1-1 | -
TGCAGTGCTCCCCCGGGGGCTAACTACGAGCAGTACTTC | CSAPPGANYEQYF | TRBV20-1 | - | TRBJ2-7 | few